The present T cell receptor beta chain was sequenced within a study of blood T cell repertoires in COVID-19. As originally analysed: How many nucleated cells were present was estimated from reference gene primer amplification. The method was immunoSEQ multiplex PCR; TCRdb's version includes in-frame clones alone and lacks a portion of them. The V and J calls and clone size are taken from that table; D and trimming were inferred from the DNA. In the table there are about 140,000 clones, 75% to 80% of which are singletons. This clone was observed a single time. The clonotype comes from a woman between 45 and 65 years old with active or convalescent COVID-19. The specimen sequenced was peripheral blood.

CDR3 region: CASSQDGRRQSRSGANVLTF. In DNA form, the CDR3 reads TGTGCCAGCAGCCAAGATGGGCGAAGACAGTCACGCTCTGGGGCCAACGTCCTGACTTTC. The chain has TRBV4-2 and TRBJ2-6; the D gene is possibly TRBD1 (5 bases). The germline gives CDR1 LGHNA, CDR2 YNFKEQ. The CDR3 is 20 amino acids. V dropped 0 bases and J dropped 0 bases, with 18 bases sitting between them.